One and the same sample provided the 20 T cell receptor beta chains below, sequenced in a study of blood T cell repertoires in COVID-19. Generated by immunoSEQ multiplex PCR, the TCRdb table keeps only in-frame clones and is missing some. Altogether roughly 130,000 clones are present, 75% to 90% being singletons, with the ten largest covering about 2.5%. Sample: PBMCs or T cells enriched from blood (not recorded which). These receptors were obtained from a woman between 45 and 65 years old who had recovered from COVID-19.

The V and J genes are TRBV30 and TRBJ1-2; the match to TRBD1 covers 7 bases. The CDR3 is 13 amino acids. Trimming took 8 bases from V and 8 from J; bases not matched to a gene: 14. Germline-derived CDR1 and CDR2 are GTSNPN and SVGIG (reference sequence). The CDR3: CASRDSGLGGYTF. The CDR3 DNA reads as TGTGCCAGCCGGGACAGCGGCTTGGGGGGCTACACCTTC.

CDR3 amino acids: CASSLVGLAGDHTGELFF. The DNA of the CDR3 is TGTGCCAGCAGCTTAGTCGGACTAGCGGGGGACCACACCGGGGAGCTGTTTTTT. J is TRBJ2-2 and V is TRBV7-6; TRBD2 agrees at 13 bases. Trimming cost V 1 base and J 3 bases; bases outside gene matches: 5. The germline V gene encodes CDR1 SGHVS and CDR2 FNYEAQ. There are 18 residues in the CDR3.

CDR3 region: CASSFGGQGAYEQYF. In DNA form, the CDR3 reads TGTGCCAGCAGCTTCGGGGGACAGGGGGCTTACGAGCAGTACTTC. This sequence joins TRBV11-2 and TRBJ2-7; 12 bases line up with TRBD1. J was trimmed by 4 bases and V by 3 bases; bases with no gene match: 4. This CDR3 region has 15 residues. Looked up from germline, CDR1 is SGHAT and CDR2 is FQNNGV.

In this sample, this clone turned up a few times. This chain links TRBV7-9 with TRBJ1-6, with D perhaps matching TRBD1 (5 bases). This CDR3 comprises 13 residues. CDR1 and CDR2 from the germline V gene are SEHNR and FQNEAQ (reference sequence). Trimming removed 8 bases from V and 5 bases from J, with 10 bases in between. The DNA of the CDR3 is TGTGCCAGCGGCGGGACCCATAATTCACCCCTCCACTTT. Its protein is CASGGTHNSPLHF. The full variable domain, rest sourced from reference TRBV7-9 and TRBJ1-6, is DTGVSQNPRHKITKRGQNVTFRCDPISEHNRLYWYRQTLGQGPEFLTYFQNEAQLEKSRLLSDRFSAERPKGSFSTLEIQRTEQGDSAMYLCASGGTHNSPLHFGNGTRLTVT.

The rearrangement uses TRBV7-3 and TRBJ1-4; 7 bases agree with TRBD1. Germline V gene sequence: CDR1 SGHTA, CDR2 FQGTGA. The V and J ends lost 1 base and 7 bases, in that order; junction bases with no gene match: 0. The CDR3 is 13 amino acids. The CDR3 loop reads CASSLRQGEKLFF. As DNA, the CDR3 is TGTGCCAGCAGCTTAAGACAGGGTGAAAAACTGTTTTTT.

This chain joins TRBV30 and TRBJ1-4, with 9 bases that match TRBD1. Germline values: CDR1 GTSNPN, CDR2 SVGIG (reference sequence). V gave up 2 bases and J gave up 8 bases; unmatched junction bases: 3. CDR3 length: 13 residues. CDR3 residues: CAWSSGTGEKLFF. The CDR3 DNA reads TGTGCCTGGAGTTCCGGGACAGGGGAAAAACTGTTTTTT.

The J gene is TRBJ1-1, the V gene TRBV4-1, with 8 bases matching TRBD1. The CDR3 contains 17 residues. Trimming cost V 1 base and J 0 bases; bases outside gene matches: 7. Germline CDR1 and CDR2: MGHRA and YSYEKL. For the CDR3, the DNA is TGCGCCAGCAGCCAAGCGTCAGGGGGCCCATTGAACACTGAAGCTTTCTTT. It translates to CASSQASGGPLNTEAFF.

This chain links TRBV2 with TRBJ2-5; no definite D call. The CDR3 totals 12 residues. Germline CDR1 is SNHLY and CDR2 is FYNNEI. The V end was cut by 6 bases, the J end by 0 bases, with 5 bases between. The CDR3 region is CASSYYQETQYF. DNA of the CDR3: TGTGCCAGCAGCTACTACCAAGAGACCCAGTACTTC.

The chain is built from TRBV7-9 and TRBJ2-5, with TRBD2 matching 13 bases. Germline V gives CDR1 SEHNR, CDR2 FQNEAQ (reference sequence). Germline trimming cut 5 bases from V and 1 base from J; bases unmatched to any gene: 13. The CDR3 contains 19 residues. The CDR3 sequence is CASSPSRLGLAGVQETQYF. The CDR3 DNA reads TGTGCCAGCAGCCCATCCCGTCTCGGACTAGCGGGGGTCCAAGAGACCCAGTACTTC.

The rearrangement links TRBV27 to TRBJ2-7, with a weak D call TRBD1 (6 bases). Germline CDR1 and CDR2: MNHEY and SMNVEV (reference sequence). The CDR3 is 14 residues long. V lost 0 bases, J lost 2 bases, and 8 bases lay in between. The CDR3 bases are TGTGCCAGCAGTTTATCGTGGACAGCCTACGAGCAGTACTTC. Translation gives CASSLSWTAYEQYF.

This clone turned up a few times. The chain is built from TRBV11-3 and TRBJ2-3; 12 bases match TRBD1. Germline values: CDR1 SGHNT, CDR2 YENEEA. This CDR3 spans 15 amino acids. Trimming took 4 bases from V and 4 from J; bases not matched to a gene: 3. CDR3 amino acids: CASSSGTGGADTQYF. CDR3 nucleotides: TGTGCCAGCAGCTCGGGGACAGGGGGCGCAGATACGCAGTATTTT.

The gene calls are TRBV2 and TRBJ2-7; D perhaps matches TRBD1 (6 bases). The V end was cut by 0 bases, the J end by 2 bases, with 8 bases between. The CDR3 spans 14 residues. Germline CDR1 and CDR2: SNHLY and FYNNEI. The CDR3 reads CASSEARTAYEQYF. DNA of the CDR3: TGTGCCAGCAGTGAAGCCCGGACAGCCTACGAGCAGTACTTC. Full variable domain (missing parts from reference TRBV2 and TRBJ2-7): EPEVTQTPSHQVTQMGQEVILRCVPISNHLYFYWYRQILGQKVEFLVSFYNNEISEKSEIFDDQFSVERPDGSNFTLKIRSTKLEDSAMYFCASSEARTAYEQYFGPGTRLTVT.

This sequence joins TRBV7-9 and TRBJ1-2, with D uncertain. V lost 5 bases and J 2 bases, leaving 9 bases between the germline ends. There are 13 residues in the CDR3. Germline values: CDR1 SEHNR, CDR2 FQNEAQ (reference sequence). The CDR3 nucleotides are TGTGCCAGCAGCGCAGACATCAACTATGGCTACACCTTC. It encodes CASSADINYGYTF.

A few counts support this clone. The J gene is TRBJ1-6, the V gene TRBV9; TRBD1 matches at 11 bases. This CDR3 contains 15 residues. Per germline, CDR1 SGDLS and CDR2 YYNGEE. Trimming took 2 bases from V and 9 from J; bases not matched to a gene: 4. As DNA, the CDR3 is TGTGCCAGCAGCGTCGAGGACAGGGGGCGTTCACCCCTCCACTTT. Protein sequence: CASSVEDRGRSPLHF.

The J gene is TRBJ1-2, the V gene TRBV7-8, with D perhaps matching TRBD1 (5 bases). This CDR3 has 15 residues. Germline-derived CDR1 and CDR2 are SGHVS and FQNEAQ. Trimming left V 1 base short and J 4 bases short, with 13 bases between. As DNA, the CDR3 is TGTGCCAGCAGCTTAGTAATCAGGGCCAGCTATGGCTACACCTTC. Amino acids: CASSLVIRASYGYTF.

The chain links TRBV9 to TRBJ2-2; a possible D gene is TRBD1 (7 bases). V was clipped by 0 bases and J by 7 bases, with 13 bases between them. In germline, CDR1 is SGDLS, CDR2 YYNGEE. This CDR3 is 15 amino acids long. This chain's CDR3 is CASSVDPRGDGELFF. DNA of the CDR3: TGTGCCAGCAGCGTAGACCCCAGGGGGGACGGGGAGCTGTTTTTT.

The chain is built from TRBV7-9 and TRBJ1-1; TRBD1 matches 7 bases. V lost 4 bases, J lost 5 bases, and 4 bases stayed unmatched. Germline lookup yields CDR1 SEHNR and CDR2 FQNEAQ (reference sequence). The CDR3 is 13 residues long. The CDR3 region is CASSSTGVTEAFF. CDR3 bases: TGTGCCAGCAGCTCTACAGGGGTGACTGAAGCTTTCTTT.

The chain employs TRBV3-1 (or the pseudogene TRBV3-2) and TRBJ2-7, with D uncertain. The germline V gene encodes CDR1 LGHDT and CDR2 YNNKEL (reference sequence). V lost 1 base and J lost 3, with 4 bases in between. This CDR3 is built from 12 residues. Here the CDR3 DNA reads TGTGCCAGCAGCCAAGGAGGCTACGAGCAGTACTTC. As protein: CASSQGGYEQYF.

This clone appeared a single time. The gene calls are TRBV19 and TRBJ2-2; possible D gene TRBD1, 6 bases. Trimming left V 6 bases short and J 10 bases short, with 18 bases between. The CDR3 contains 14 residues. Germline-derived CDR1 and CDR2 are LNHDA and SQIVND (reference sequence). The CDR3 loop reads CASSPGQRNAELFF. Here the CDR3 DNA reads TGTGCCAGTAGCCCTGGACAGCGAAACGCGGAGCTGTTTTTT.

This chain links TRBV27 with TRBJ1-2; TRBD1 is a possible D gene (6 bases). The CDR3 spans 16 residues. V gave up 5 bases and J gave up 3 bases, with 19 bases separating them. The V gene's germline CDR1 is MNHEY and CDR2 SMNVEV (reference sequence). CDR3 region: CASSQKREGVDYGYTF. Here the CDR3 DNA reads TGTGCCAGCAGTCAGAAGAGGGAGGGGGTTGACTATGGCTACACCTTC.